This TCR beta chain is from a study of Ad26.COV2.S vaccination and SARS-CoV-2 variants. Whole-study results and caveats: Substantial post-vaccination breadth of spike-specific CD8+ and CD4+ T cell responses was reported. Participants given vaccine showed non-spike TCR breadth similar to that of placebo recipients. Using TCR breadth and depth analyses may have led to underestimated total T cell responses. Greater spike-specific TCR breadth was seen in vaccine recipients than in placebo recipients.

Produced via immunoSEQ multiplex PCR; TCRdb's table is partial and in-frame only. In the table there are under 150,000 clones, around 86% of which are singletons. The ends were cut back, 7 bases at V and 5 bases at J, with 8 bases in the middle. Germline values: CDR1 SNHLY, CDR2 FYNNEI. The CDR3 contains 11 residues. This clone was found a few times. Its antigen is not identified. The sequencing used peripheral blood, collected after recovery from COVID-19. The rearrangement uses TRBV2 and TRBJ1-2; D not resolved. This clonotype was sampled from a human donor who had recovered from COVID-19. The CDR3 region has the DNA TGTGCCAGCAAAGAATCGTATGGCTACACCTTC. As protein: CASKESYGYTF.